This TCR beta chain is drawn from a study of radiotherapy plus CTLA-4 blockade in lung cancer listed by TCRdb under 2018. About the full investigation: Objective responses were observed in approximately 19% of enrolled patients, and disease control was achieved in about 32%.

Libraries were prepared through the immunoSEQ multiplex PCR assay. Drawn from immuneACCESS, this table holds only the in-frame rearrangements with V and J called that TCRdb kept. Clones are partly lost; checked studies trace under half to an unresolved V gene and leave the rest unexplained. The sample yields about 32,000 clones; roughly 71% were counted once. The top ten constitute 3.5% to 4.5% of the sample. Germline trimming amounts to 8 bases on V and 0 bases on J, with 3 as the count of junction bases outside the gene matches. Spanning cysteine to phenylalanine, the CDR3 consists of 14 amino acids. The retained sequence is limited to the CDR3, 42 bases, with the frame set at the first base. The germline V gene encodes CDR1 MNHEY and CDR2 SMNVEV (reference sequence). Study-level results and caveats: After treatment with radiotherapy and ipilimumab, TCR clones that came from tumors expanded in the peripheral blood. Increased serum interferon-beta after radiation, together with early dynamic changes in blood T cell clones, were reported to be the strongest predictors of response.

In this study, focal radiation therapy paired with CTLA-4 blockade (ipilimumab) was tested in patients who had chemo-refractory metastatic non-small-cell lung cancer. As regards this clone: Its recognized antigen is unknown. No much larger clone is present one base from it, and per-base qualities are unavailable.

The rearranged segments are TRBV27 and TRBJ1-3; 8 middle bases align to TRBD1. The starting material was peripheral blood, obtained from a patient treated with radiotherapy plus ipilimumab. The TCR comes from a human donor with non-small cell lung cancer who had stable disease on radiotherapy plus ipilimumab. The CDR3 has the sequence CASGTGGSGNTIYF. The DNA is TGTGCCAGCGGAACAGGGGGCTCTGGAAACACCATATATTTT.